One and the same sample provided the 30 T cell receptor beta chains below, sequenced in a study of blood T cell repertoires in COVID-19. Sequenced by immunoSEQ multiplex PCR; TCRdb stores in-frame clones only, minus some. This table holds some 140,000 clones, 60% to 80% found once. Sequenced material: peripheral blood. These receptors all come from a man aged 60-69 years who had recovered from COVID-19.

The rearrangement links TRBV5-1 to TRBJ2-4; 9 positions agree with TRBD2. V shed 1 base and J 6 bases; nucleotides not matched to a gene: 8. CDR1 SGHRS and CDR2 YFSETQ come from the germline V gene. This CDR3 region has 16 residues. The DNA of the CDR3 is TGCGCCAGCAGCTTGACGGTAGCGGGGGTGGGAAACATTCAGTACTTC. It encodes CASSLTVAGVGNIQYF. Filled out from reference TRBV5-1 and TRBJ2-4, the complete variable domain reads KAGVTQTPRYLIKTRGQQVTLSCSPISGHRSVSWYQQTPGQGLQFLFEYFSETQRNKGNFPGRFSGRQFSNSRSEMNVSTLELGDSALYLCASSLTVAGVGNIQYFGAGTRLSVL.

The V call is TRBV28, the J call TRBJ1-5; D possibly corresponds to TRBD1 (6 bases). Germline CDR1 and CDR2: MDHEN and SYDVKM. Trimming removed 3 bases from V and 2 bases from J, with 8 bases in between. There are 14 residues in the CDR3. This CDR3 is CASSFNRGNQPQHF. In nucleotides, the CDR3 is TGTGCCAGCAGTTTTAACAGGGGCAATCAGCCCCAGCATTTT.

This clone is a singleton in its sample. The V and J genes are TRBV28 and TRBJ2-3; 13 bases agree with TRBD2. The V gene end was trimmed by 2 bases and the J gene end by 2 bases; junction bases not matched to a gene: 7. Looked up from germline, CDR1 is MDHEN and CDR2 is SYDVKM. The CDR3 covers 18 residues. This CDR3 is CASSLEGLAGINTDTQYF. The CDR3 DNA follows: TGTGCCAGCAGTTTAGAGGGACTAGCGGGGATTAACACAGATACGCAGTATTTT. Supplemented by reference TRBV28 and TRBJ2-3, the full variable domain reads DVKVTQSSRYLVKRTGEKVFLECVQDMDHENMFWYRQDPGLGLRLIYFSYDVKMKEKGDIPEGYSVSREKKERFSLILESASTNQTSMYLCASSLEGLAGINTDTQYFGPGTRLTVL.

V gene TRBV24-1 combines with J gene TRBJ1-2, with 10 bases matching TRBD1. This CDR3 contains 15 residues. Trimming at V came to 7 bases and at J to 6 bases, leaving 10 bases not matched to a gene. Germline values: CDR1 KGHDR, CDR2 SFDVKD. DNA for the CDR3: TGTGCCACCAGAATCTCCGGGACAGGGGCAAATGGCTACACCTTC. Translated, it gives CATRISGTGANGYTF.

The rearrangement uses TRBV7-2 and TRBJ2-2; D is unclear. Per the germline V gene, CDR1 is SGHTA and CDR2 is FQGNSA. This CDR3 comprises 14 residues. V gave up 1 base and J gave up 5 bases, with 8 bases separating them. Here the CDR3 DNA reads TGTGCCAGCAGCTTAGTAGTTGAAACCGGGGAGCTGTTTTTT. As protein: CASSLVVETGELFF.

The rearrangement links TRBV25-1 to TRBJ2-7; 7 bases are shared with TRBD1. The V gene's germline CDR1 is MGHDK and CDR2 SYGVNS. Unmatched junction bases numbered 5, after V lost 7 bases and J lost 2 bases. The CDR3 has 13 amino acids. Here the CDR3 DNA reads TGTGCCAGCAAAGGACAGGAAGCCTACGAGCAGTACTTC. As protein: CASKGQEAYEQYF.

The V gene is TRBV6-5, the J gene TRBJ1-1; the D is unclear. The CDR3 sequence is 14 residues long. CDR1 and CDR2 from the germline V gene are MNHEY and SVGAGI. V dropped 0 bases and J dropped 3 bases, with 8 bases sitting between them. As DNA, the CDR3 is TGTGCCAGCAGTTACTCGCGTCGGGACACTGAAGCTTTCTTT. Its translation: CASSYSRRDTEAFF.

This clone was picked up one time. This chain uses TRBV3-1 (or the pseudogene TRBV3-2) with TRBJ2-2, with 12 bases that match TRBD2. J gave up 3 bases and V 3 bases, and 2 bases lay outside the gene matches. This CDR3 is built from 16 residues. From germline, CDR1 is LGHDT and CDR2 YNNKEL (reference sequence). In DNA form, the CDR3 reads TGTGCCAGCAGCCAGAGACTAGCGGGAGACACCGGGGAGCTGTTTTTT. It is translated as CASSQRLAGDTGELFF.

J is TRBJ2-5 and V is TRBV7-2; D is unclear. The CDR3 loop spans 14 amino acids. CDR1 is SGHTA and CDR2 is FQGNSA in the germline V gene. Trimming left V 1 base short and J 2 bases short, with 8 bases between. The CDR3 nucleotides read TGTGCCAGCAGCTTAGATCGCTATCAAGAGACCCAGTACTTC. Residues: CASSLDRYQETQYF.

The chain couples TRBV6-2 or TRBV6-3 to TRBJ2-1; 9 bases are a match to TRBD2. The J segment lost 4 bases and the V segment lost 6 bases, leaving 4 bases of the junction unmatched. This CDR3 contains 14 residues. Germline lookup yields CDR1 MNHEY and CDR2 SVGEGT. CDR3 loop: CASSRSGGYNEQFF. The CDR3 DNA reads TGTGCCAGCAGCCGTAGCGGGGGTTACAATGAGCAGTTCTTC.

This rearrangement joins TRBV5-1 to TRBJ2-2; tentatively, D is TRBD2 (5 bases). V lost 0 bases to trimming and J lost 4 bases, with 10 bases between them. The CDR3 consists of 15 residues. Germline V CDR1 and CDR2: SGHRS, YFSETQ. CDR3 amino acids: CASSLEPGSTGELFF. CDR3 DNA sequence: TGCGCCAGCAGCTTGGAACCTGGGAGCACCGGGGAGCTGTTTTTT.

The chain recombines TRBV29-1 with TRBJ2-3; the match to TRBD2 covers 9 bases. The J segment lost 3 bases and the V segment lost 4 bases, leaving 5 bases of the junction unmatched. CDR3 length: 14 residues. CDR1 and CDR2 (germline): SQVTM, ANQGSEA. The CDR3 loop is CSVGGSGSTDTQYF. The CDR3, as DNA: TGCAGCGTTGGTGGTAGCGGGAGTACAGATACGCAGTATTTT.

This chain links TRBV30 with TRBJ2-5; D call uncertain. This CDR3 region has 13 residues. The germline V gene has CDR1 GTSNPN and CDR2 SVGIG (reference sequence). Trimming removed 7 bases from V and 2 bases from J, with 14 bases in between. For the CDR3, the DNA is TGTGCCTTGGTCCGCGCGGCTCAAGAGACCCAGTACTTC. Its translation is CALVRAAQETQYF.

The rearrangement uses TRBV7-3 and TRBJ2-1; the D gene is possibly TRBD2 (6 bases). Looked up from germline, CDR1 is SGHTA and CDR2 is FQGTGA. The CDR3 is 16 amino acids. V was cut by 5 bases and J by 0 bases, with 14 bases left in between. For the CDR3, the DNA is TGTGCCAGCAGCACGACGGGGGTCAGCTCCTACAATGAGCAGTTCTTC. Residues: CASSTTGVSSYNEQFF.

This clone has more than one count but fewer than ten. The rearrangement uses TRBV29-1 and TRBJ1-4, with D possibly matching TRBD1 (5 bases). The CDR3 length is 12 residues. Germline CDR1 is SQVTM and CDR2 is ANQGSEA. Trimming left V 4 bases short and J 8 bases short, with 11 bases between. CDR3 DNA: TGCAGCGTTGGAAACCAGGGAGAAAAACTGTTTTTT. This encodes CSVGNQGEKLFF.

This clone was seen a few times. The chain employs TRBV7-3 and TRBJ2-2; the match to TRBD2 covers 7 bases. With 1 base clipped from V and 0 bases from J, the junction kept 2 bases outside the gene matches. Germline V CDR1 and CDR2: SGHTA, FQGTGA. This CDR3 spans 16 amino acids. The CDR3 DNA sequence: TGTGCCAGCAGCTTAATCGGGGGGTCGAACACCGGGGAGCTGTTTTTT. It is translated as CASSLIGGSNTGELFF.

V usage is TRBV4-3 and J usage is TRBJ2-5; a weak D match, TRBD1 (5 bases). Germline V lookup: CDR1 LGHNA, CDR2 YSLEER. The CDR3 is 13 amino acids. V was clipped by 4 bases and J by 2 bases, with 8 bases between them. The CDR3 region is CASSPTVQETQYF. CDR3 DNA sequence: TGCGCCAGCAGCCCGACAGTTCAAGAGACCCAGTACTTC.

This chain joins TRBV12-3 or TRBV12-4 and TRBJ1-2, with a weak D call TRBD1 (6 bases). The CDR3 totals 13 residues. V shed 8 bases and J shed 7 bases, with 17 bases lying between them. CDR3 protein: CASCGQILLGYTF. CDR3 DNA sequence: TGTGCCAGCTGCGGACAGATACTTCTTGGCTACACCTTC.

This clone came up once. The CDR3 region is CASFPPLKTSQETQYF. CDR3 bases: TGTGCCAGCTTCCCTCCCCTGAAGACTAGCCAAGAGACCCAGTACTTC. V usage is TRBV28 and J usage is TRBJ2-5; weak D call: TRBD2 (6 bases). Germline lookup yields CDR1 MDHEN and CDR2 SYDVKM. Trimming stripped 8 bases from V and 1 base from J, with 20 bases between. This CDR3 has 16 residues.

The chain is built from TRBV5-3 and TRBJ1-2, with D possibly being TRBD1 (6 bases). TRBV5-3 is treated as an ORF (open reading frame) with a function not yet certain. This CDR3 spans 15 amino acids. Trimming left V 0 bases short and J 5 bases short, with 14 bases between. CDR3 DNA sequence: TGTGCCAGAAGCTTGGTACAGGGAGATATTTATGGCTACACCTTC. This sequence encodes CARSLVQGDIYGYTF.

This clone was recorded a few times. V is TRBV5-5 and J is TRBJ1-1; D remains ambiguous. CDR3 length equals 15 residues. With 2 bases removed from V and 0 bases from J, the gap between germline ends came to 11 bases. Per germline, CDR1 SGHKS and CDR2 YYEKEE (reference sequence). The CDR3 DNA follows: TGTGCCAGCAGCTTCTCTGCGGGGATGAACACTGAAGCTTTCTTT. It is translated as CASSFSAGMNTEAFF.

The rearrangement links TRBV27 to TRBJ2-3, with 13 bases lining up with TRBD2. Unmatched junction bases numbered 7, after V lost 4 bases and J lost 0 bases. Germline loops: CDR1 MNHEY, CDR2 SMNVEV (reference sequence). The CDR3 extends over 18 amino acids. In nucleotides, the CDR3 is TGTGCCAGCAGTTGGGGACTAGCGGGGATTCCTAGCACAGATACGCAGTATTTT. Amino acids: CASSWGLAGIPSTDTQYF.

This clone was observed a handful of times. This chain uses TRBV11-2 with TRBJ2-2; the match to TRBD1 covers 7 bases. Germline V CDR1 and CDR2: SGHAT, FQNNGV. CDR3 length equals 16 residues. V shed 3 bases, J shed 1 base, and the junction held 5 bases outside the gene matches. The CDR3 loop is CASSFFGTVNTGELFF. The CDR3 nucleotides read TGTGCCAGCAGCTTTTTCGGGACAGTGAACACCGGGGAGCTGTTTTTT.

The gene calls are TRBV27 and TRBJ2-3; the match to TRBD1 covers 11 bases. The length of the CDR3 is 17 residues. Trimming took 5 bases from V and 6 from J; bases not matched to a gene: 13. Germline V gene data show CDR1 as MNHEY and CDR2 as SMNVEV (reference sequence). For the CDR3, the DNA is TGTGCCAGCAGTCGGTCAGGACAGGGGGCCTTAGGGGATACGCAGTATTTT. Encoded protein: CASSRSGQGALGDTQYF.

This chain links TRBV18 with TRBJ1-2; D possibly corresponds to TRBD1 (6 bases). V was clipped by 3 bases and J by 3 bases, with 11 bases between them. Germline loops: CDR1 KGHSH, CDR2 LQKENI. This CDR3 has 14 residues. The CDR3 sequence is CASSPWGLDYGYTF. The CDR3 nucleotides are TGTGCCAGCTCACCTTGGGGGCTGGACTATGGCTACACCTTC.

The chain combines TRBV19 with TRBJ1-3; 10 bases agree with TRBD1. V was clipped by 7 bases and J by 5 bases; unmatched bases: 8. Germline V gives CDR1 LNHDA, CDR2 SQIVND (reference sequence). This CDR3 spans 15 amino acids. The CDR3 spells CASNAGQGSRNTIYF. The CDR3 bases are TGTGCCAGTAATGCGGGACAGGGGTCAAGAAACACCATATATTTT.

The CDR3 loop reads CASSHREDTEAFF. DNA for the CDR3: TGTGCCAGCAGCCACCGTGAGGACACTGAAGCTTTCTTT. J is TRBJ1-1 and V is TRBV6-4, with unresolved D. Deletions cut 6 bases from V and 3 bases from J, with 11 bases between. There are 13 residues in the CDR3. In germline, CDR1 is MRHNA, CDR2 SNTAGT.

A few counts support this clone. Here the CDR3 reads CASSLVGRHPYEQYF. The DNA for the CDR3 is TGTGCCAGCAGCTTAGTGGGGAGACACCCCTACGAGCAGTACTTC. The J gene is TRBJ2-7, the V gene TRBV11-2; D might be TRBD2 (5 bases). Germline CDR1 SGHAT, CDR2 FQNNGV. Trimming took off 1 base at V and 2 bases at J, with 12 bases between the two ends. The length of the CDR3 is 15 residues.

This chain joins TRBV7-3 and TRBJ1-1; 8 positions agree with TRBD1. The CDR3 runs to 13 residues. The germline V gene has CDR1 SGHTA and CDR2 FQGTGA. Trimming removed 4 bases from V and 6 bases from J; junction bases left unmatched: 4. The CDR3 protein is CASSYDRGAEAFF. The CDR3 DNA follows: TGTGCCAGCAGCTACGACAGGGGAGCTGAAGCTTTCTTT.

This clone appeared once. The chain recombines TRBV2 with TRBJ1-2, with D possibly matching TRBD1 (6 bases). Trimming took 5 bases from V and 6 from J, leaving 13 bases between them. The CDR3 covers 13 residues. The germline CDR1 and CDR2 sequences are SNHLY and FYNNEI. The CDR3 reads CASSPGVSHGYTF. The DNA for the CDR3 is TGTGCCAGCAGTCCAGGGGTCTCGCATGGCTACACCTTC.